This entry is about one T cell receptor (beta chain). Within the sample, other DNA sequences also encode this same CDR3. The assay was immunoSEQ multiplex PCR, and TCRdb's table has in-frame clones only and misses some. Altogether roughly 70,000 clones are present, about 90% being singletons, with the ten largest covering under 3%. The CDR3 totals 15 residues. The V end lost 0 bases, the J end lost 1 base, and 7 bases lay between the germline ends. The germline gives CDR1 SGHRS, CDR2 YFSETQ. These data originate in a study of T cell changes during pregnancy in multiple sclerosis. The clonotype was recovered from a female donor with multiple sclerosis, enrolled in a pregnancy study. This chain links TRBV5-1 with TRBJ2-2; weak D call: TRBD1 (5 bases). Here the sequenced sample was peripheral blood, taken in the first trimester of pregnancy. The CDR3 here is CASSLEGVNTGELFF. The CDR3 nucleotides read TGCGCCAGCAGCTTGGAAGGGGTGAACACCGGGGAGCTGTTTTTT. Full variable domain (missing parts from reference TRBV5-1 and TRBJ2-2): KAGVTQTPRYLIKTRGQQVTLSCSPISGHRSVSWYQQTPGQGLQFLFEYFSETQRNKGNFPGRFSGRQFSNSRSEMNVSTLELGDSALYLCASSLEGVNTGELFFGEGSRLTVL.